These 28 T cell receptor beta chains were all obtained from the same sample, sequenced in a study of cytomegalovirus exposure and HLA in healthy donors (dated by TCRdb to between 2016 and 2019). Library prep was done by the immunoSEQ multiplex PCR assay. For the multiplex PCR, a mixture combining 60 forward primers for TCR Vbeta segments and 13 reverse primers for TCR Jbeta segments was used. TCRdb holds this immuneACCESS table with in-frame rearrangements only. Some clones are missing; in checked studies, unresolved V genes explain under half, and the rest has no known cause. The sample profile shows 150,000 or so clones; roughly 79% of them were found once. 6.5% to 9% of the sample lies in the top ten. The sequencing sample was made of PBMCs. The receptors were sampled from a woman aged 40 to 55 in good health and CMV-seropositive.

The chain employs TRBV5-1 and TRBJ1-1; 7 bases fit TRBD1. The length of the CDR3 is 16 residues. CDR1 SGHRS and CDR2 YFSETQ come from the germline V gene. J gave up 4 bases and V 4 bases, and 13 bases lay outside the gene matches. This chain's CDR3 is CASSPDRDYWGTEAFF. The CDR3 DNA is TGCGCCAGCAGCCCTGACAGGGATTATTGGGGCACTGAAGCTTTCTTT.

The V gene is TRBV6-1, the J gene TRBJ2-7; a weak D match, TRBD1 (6 bases). V was trimmed by 8 bases and J by 4 bases, leaving 15 bases between them. Germline V gene lookup returns CDR1 MNHNS and CDR2 SASEGT. This CDR3 region has 13 residues. CDR3 coding DNA: TGTGCCAGCCAAGAAGGGGGTAGGTACGAGCAGTACTTC. Amino acid sequence: CASQEGGRYEQYF.

The V call is TRBV28, the J call TRBJ1-5, with a tentative D call TRBD1 (6 bases). This CDR3 comprises 14 residues. Trimming pared 5 bases from V and 4 bases from J, leaving 12 bases between. Per germline, CDR1 MDHEN and CDR2 SYDVKM. CDR3: CASSPGTPNQPQHF. CDR3 DNA: TGTGCCAGCAGTCCAGGGACACCGAATCAGCCCCAGCATTTT.

The chain has TRBV5-8 and TRBJ2-2, with 14 bases fitting TRBD2. Germline V gene data show CDR1 as SGHTS and CDR2 as YDEGEE. Unmatched junction bases numbered 8, after V lost 3 bases and J lost 7 bases. This CDR3 is built from 17 residues. The CDR3 sequence: CASSWPGTSGGHGELFF. CDR3 DNA: TGTGCCAGCAGCTGGCCTGGGACTAGCGGGGGCCACGGGGAGCTGTTTTTT.

The chain uses TRBV5-4 and TRBJ2-3; the D is unclear. CDR1 SGHNT and CDR2 YYREEE come from the germline V gene (reference sequence). This CDR3 is 16 amino acids long. Trimming took 1 base from V and 2 from J, leaving 14 bases between them. The CDR3 is CASSLPSMHITDTQYF. CDR3 DNA: TGTGCCAGCAGCTTGCCGAGCATGCATATCACAGATACGCAGTATTTT.

This clone was detected once. The chain recombines TRBV30 with TRBJ2-2; 7 nucleotides agree with TRBD1. V lost 6 bases to trimming and J lost 6 bases; unmatched junction nucleotides: 10. The CDR3 length is 14 residues. Germline CDR1 and CDR2: GTSNPN and SVGIG (reference sequence). The CDR3 DNA follows: TGTGCCTGTGACAGGGTTTCGGCTCCCGGGGAGCTGTTTTTT. Protein sequence: CACDRVSAPGELFF. The variable domain in full, with the rest retrieved from reference TRBV30 and TRBJ2-2, is SQTIHQWPATLVQPVGSPLSLECTVEGTSNPNLYWYRQAAGRGLQLLFYSVGIGQISSEVPQNLSASRPQDRQFILSSKKLLLSDSGFYLCACDRVSAPGELFFGEGSRLTVL.

This chain joins TRBV2 and TRBJ1-2; no firm D call. V was shortened by 1 base and J by 0 bases, with 15 bases between the two germline ends. The CDR3 loop spans 17 amino acids. The V gene's germline CDR1 is SNHLY and CDR2 FYNNEI. Here the CDR3 DNA reads TGTGCCAGCAGTGAAGGATCTCAGGCAGGCACTAACTATGGCTACACCTTC. Residues: CASSEGSQAGTNYGYTF.

This clone was detected a few times. The rearrangement joins TRBV7-8 to TRBJ2-7; 12 positions agree with TRBD1. J was trimmed by 6 bases and V by 5 bases; bases with no gene match: 11. Germline V CDR1 and CDR2: SGHVS, FQNEAQ. CDR3 size: 16 residues. In nucleotides, the CDR3 is TGTGCCAGCAGCGAGAACGCCGGGACAGGGGGCATCGAGCAGTACTTC. Translating it yields CASSENAGTGGIEQYF.

With regard to this clone: The same CDR3 arises from other DNA sequences in this sample as well. The chain recombines TRBV19 with TRBJ2-3, with D possibly matching TRBD2 (5 bases). The germline gives CDR1 LNHDA, CDR2 SQIVND (reference sequence). The CDR3 has 15 residues. The V and J ends lost 6 bases and 1 base respectively, with 14 bases between them. The CDR3 sequence is CASSRTRSGTDTQYF. The DNA of the CDR3 is TGTGCCAGTAGCCGAACTAGGTCCGGCACAGATACGCAGTATTTT. The full variable domain, in which reference TRBV19 and TRBJ2-3 provide the parts outside the CDR3, is DGGITQSPKYLFRKEGQNVTLSCEQNLNHDAMYWYRQDPGQGLRLIYYSQIVNDFQKGDIAEGYSVSREKKESFPLTVTSAQKNPTAFYLCASSRTRSGTDTQYFGPGTRLTVL.

The chain carries TRBV21-1 and TRBJ1-6. TRBV21-1 is marked as a pseudogene. The CDR3 extends over 17 amino acids. The CDR3 bases are TGTGCCAGCAGAACAAGATGGGGGGGCTCCTATAATTCACCCCTCCACTTT. This sequence encodes CASRTRWGGSYNSPLHF.

The chain has TRBV7-8 and TRBJ2-7; 8 bases match TRBD2. V trimming: 5 bases; J trimming: 7 bases; junction bases outside the gene matches: 13. The CDR3 extends over 15 amino acids. The V gene's germline CDR1 is SGHVS and CDR2 FQNEAQ. The CDR3 region is CASSPLPGGAGEQYF. DNA of the CDR3: TGTGCCAGCAGCCCCTTGCCCGGGGGGGCCGGGGAGCAGTACTTC.

The chain is built from TRBV10-3 and TRBJ2-3; D is ambiguous. The length of the CDR3 is 12 residues. The V end lost 3 bases, the J end lost 2 bases, and 3 bases lay between the germline ends. The V gene's germline CDR1 is ENHRY and CDR2 SYGVKD. This CDR3 reads CAISDFTDTQYF. CDR3 DNA sequence: TGTGCCATCAGTGACTTCACAGATACGCAGTATTTT.

The chain uses TRBV5-1 and TRBJ1-1, with 9 nucleotides matching TRBD1. Germline V gene sequence: CDR1 SGHRS, CDR2 YFSETQ. With V trimmed by 0 bases and J by 1 base, 1 base remained unmatched. This CDR3 has 15 residues. The CDR3 DNA follows: TGCGCCAGCAGCTTGGGGGACAGGGAGAACACTGAAGCTTTCTTT. Its protein product is CASSLGDRENTEAFF.

This clone occurred once. The chain carries TRBV30 and TRBJ1-2; TRBD1 agrees at 9 bases. There are 14 residues in the CDR3. Germline CDR1 is GTSNPN and CDR2 is SVGIG (reference sequence). V was clipped by 5 bases and J by 5 bases; unmatched bases: 9. CDR3 coding DNA: TGTGCCTGGGGGGGACAGGGTTCTCCTTATGGCTACACCTTC. It is translated as CAWGGQGSPYGYTF.

This chain uses TRBV7-5 with TRBJ1-1; the listed D gene, TRBD1, was not tested against the DNA. TRBV7-5 constitutes a pseudogene. This CDR3 comprises 16 residues. CDR3 nucleotides: TGTGCCAGAAGCTTAGCGAGACAGGGGAGGGACACTGAAGCTTTCTTT. This sequence encodes CARSLARQGRDTEAFF.

This chain uses TRBV19 with TRBJ2-3; TRBD2 is a possible D gene (5 bases). This CDR3 has 12 amino acids. Trimming stripped 10 bases from V and 8 bases from J, with 16 bases between. Per germline, CDR1 LNHDA and CDR2 SQIVND (reference sequence). CDR3 protein: CATRVGGGTQYF. CDR3 sequence (DNA): TGTGCCACGCGGGTCGGCGGCGGTACGCAGTATTTT. The full variable domain, with the rest looked up from reference TRBV19 and TRBJ2-3, is DGGITQSPKYLFRKEGQNVTLSCEQNLNHDAMYWYRQDPGQGLRLIYYSQIVNDFQKGDIAEGYSVSREKKESFPLTVTSAQKNPTAFYLCATRVGGGTQYFGPGTRLTVL.

The chain is built from TRBV9 and TRBJ1-1, with 8 positions matching TRBD1. This CDR3 has 16 amino acids. Germline values: CDR1 SGDLS, CDR2 YYNGEE. V lost 2 bases, J lost 1 base, and 7 bases stayed unmatched. The CDR3 DNA reads TGTGCCAGCAGCGTGGGACAGGCGTACTCGAACACTGAAGCTTTCTTT. Its protein product is CASSVGQAYSNTEAFF.

This rearrangement joins TRBV14 to TRBJ1-2, with 10 bases that match TRBD1. The germline V gene encodes CDR1 SGHDN and CDR2 FVKESK. CDR3 length equals 14 residues. V shed 7 bases and J 8 bases; nucleotides not matched to a gene: 10. CDR3 loop: CASTRLTGGGGYTF. The CDR3 region has the DNA TGTGCCAGCACCCGACTGACAGGGGGCGGGGGCTACACCTTC.

V and J are TRBV15 and TRBJ2-1, with 8 bases lining up with TRBD2. CDR3 length: 14 residues. V was pared by 1 base and J by 4 bases, with 0 bases of the junction left unmatched. Germline lookup yields CDR1 LNHNV and CDR2 YYDKDF (reference sequence). The CDR3 sequence: CATSRGGGYNEQFF. The CDR3 region has the DNA TGTGCCACCAGCAGAGGCGGGGGGTACAATGAGCAGTTCTTC.

This chain links TRBV27 with TRBJ1-2; 8 bases match TRBD1. The CDR3 runs to 15 residues. The V segment lost 2 bases and the J segment 8 bases; nucleotides outside the gene matches: 10. Germline lookup yields CDR1 MNHEY and CDR2 SMNVEV (reference sequence). The CDR3 loop is CASSLPPWTGSGYTF. For the CDR3, the DNA is TGTGCCAGCAGTTTACCCCCCTGGACAGGGAGCGGCTACACCTTC.

V is TRBV5-1 and J is TRBJ1-2; D call uncertain. This CDR3 is built from 13 residues. CDR1 and CDR2 (germline): SGHRS, YFSETQ. V dropped 0 bases and J dropped 8 bases, with 11 bases sitting between them. CDR3 DNA sequence: TGCGCCAGCAGCTTGGATTCGGGATTGGGCTACACCTTC. The encoded protein is CASSLDSGLGYTF.

The rearrangement uses TRBV6-6 and TRBJ2-3, with D perhaps matching TRBD1 (6 bases). The CDR3 length is 13 residues. Looked up from germline, CDR1 is MNHNY and CDR2 is SVGAGI (reference sequence). Trimming removed 8 bases at V and 5 bases at J, with 14 bases between. CDR3 DNA sequence: TGTGCCAGCTCGCCGGCAGGGGAAGATACGCAGTATTTT. It yields the protein CASSPAGEDTQYF.

The V call is TRBV5-1, the J call TRBJ2-3; 10 positions agree with TRBD2. Looked up from germline, CDR1 is SGHRS and CDR2 is YFSETQ. The junction had 7 bases not matched to a gene; V was cut back by 4 bases and J by 2 bases. The CDR3 has 16 residues. The CDR3 loop is CASSRITSGVTDTQYF. CDR3 nucleotide sequence: TGCGCCAGCAGCCGAATTACTAGCGGGGTCACAGATACGCAGTATTTT.

The chain joins TRBV19 to TRBJ1-2; D gene uncertain. Trimming removed 4 bases from V and 4 bases from J, with 16 bases in between. CDR3 size: 15 residues. Germline V gene data show CDR1 as LNHDA and CDR2 as SQIVND (reference sequence). CDR3 nucleotides: TGTGCCAGTAGTACCCGAAACCAGAACCCCTATGGCTACACCTTC. Protein product: CASSTRNQNPYGYTF.

The V call is TRBV19, the J call TRBJ2-1; the match to TRBD1 covers 7 bases. This CDR3 is built from 17 residues. From germline, CDR1 is LNHDA and CDR2 SQIVND (reference sequence). J gave up 6 bases and V 7 bases, and 18 bases lay outside the gene matches. The CDR3 spells CASTPLFRGGRSNEQFF. CDR3 sequence (DNA): TGTGCCAGTACCCCACTGTTCAGAGGGGGCCGGTCCAATGAGCAGTTCTTC. The full variable domain, in which reference TRBV19 and TRBJ2-1 provide the parts outside the CDR3, is DGGITQSPKYLFRKEGQNVTLSCEQNLNHDAMYWYRQDPGQGLRLIYYSQIVNDFQKGDIAEGYSVSREKKESFPLTVTSAQKNPTAFYLCASTPLFRGGRSNEQFFGPGTRLTVL.

The chain combines TRBV7-2 with TRBJ2-7, with D tentatively TRBD1 (7 bases). V was shortened by 4 bases and J by 3 bases, with 13 bases between the two germline ends. The CDR3 spans 14 residues. Germline CDR1 and CDR2: SGHTA and FQGNSA. CDR3 loop: CASSSRQGGYEQYF. The CDR3 nucleotides read TGTGCCAGCAGCTCCCGGCAGGGGGGCTACGAGCAGTACTTC.

The chain combines TRBV10-3 with TRBJ2-7; TRBD2 matches at 11 bases. V shed 3 bases, J shed 2 bases, and the junction held 6 bases outside the gene matches. Germline V lookup: CDR1 ENHRY, CDR2 SYGVKD. The CDR3 sequence is 16 residues long. The CDR3 loop is CAISDPGTSGPYEQYF. In DNA form, the CDR3 reads TGTGCCATCAGTGACCCCGGGACTAGCGGCCCCTACGAGCAGTACTTC.

This clone was recorded only once. V is TRBV28 and J is TRBJ2-2; 7 bases fit TRBD1. The J segment lost 5 bases and the V segment lost 5 bases, leaving 5 bases of the junction unmatched. The V gene's germline CDR1 is MDHEN and CDR2 SYDVKM. CDR3 length equals 14 residues. In nucleotides, the CDR3 is TGTGCCAGCAGTACTCTCAGGGGGACCGGGGAGCTGTTTTTT. This sequence encodes CASSTLRGTGELFF. The variable domain in full, completed from reference TRBV28 and TRBJ2-2, reads DVKVTQSSRYLVKRTGEKVFLECVQDMDHENMFWYRQDPGLGLRLIYFSYDVKMKEKGDIPEGYSVSREKKERFSLILESASTNQTSMYLCASSTLRGTGELFFGEGSRLTVL.